This T cell receptor beta chain was observed in a study of TIL therapy for anti-PD-1-resistant metastatic lung cancer. The immunoSEQ assay was v3. Data came from immunoSEQ multiplex PCR; TCRdb stores just in-frame clones and leaves some out. The sample lists about 52,000 clones, around 80% occurring once. Sample time point: pre-treatment sample, taken before nivolumab and TIL therapy. CDR1 is MNHEY and CDR2 is SVGAGI in the germline V gene. The CDR3 covers 16 residues. Trimming at V came to 2 bases and at J to 10 bases, leaving 9 bases not matched to a gene. This TCR was recovered from a woman aged 25-85 years with non-small cell lung cancer. Material: blood, obtained at baseline. The chain links TRBV6-5 to TRBJ2-1; 12 bases match TRBD2. The CDR3 loop reads CASSYTQLAGGREQFF. The CDR3 DNA reads TGTGCCAGCAGTTACACCCAACTAGCGGGAGGACGGGAGCAGTTCTTC.